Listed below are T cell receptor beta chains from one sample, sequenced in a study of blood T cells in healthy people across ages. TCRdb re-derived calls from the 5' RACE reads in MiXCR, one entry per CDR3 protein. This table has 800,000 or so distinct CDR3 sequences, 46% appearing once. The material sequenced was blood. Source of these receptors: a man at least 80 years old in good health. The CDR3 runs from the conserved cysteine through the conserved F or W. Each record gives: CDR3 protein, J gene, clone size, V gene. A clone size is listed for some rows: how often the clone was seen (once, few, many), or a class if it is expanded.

CDR3: CSARGIQGSETQYF
J: TRBJ2-5
size: NA
V: TRBV20-1

CDR3: CASSLAGGDTEAFF
J: TRBJ1-1
size: few
V: TRBV5-1

CDR3: CASSAYVGLAGREQYF
J: TRBJ2-7
size: few
V: TRBV10-2

CDR3: CASSSGESNQPQHF
J: TRBJ1-5
size: NA
V: TRBV5-1

CDR3: CSASVRGAKETQYF
J: TRBJ2-5
size: many
V: TRBV20-1

CDR3: CASSVVRGIADTQYF
J: TRBJ2-3
size: few
V: TRBV9

CDR3: CASSLGSGLRAYNEQYF
J: TRBJ2-5
size: NA
V: TRBV7-2

CDR3: CASSKTRQGWTYEQYF
J: TRBJ2-7
size: few
V: TRBV6-2/TRBV6-3

CDR3: CASSETSPQETQYF
J: TRBJ2-5
size: few
V: TRBV3-1

CDR3: CASSPLYAGVVNEQFF
J: TRBJ2-1
size: NA
V: TRBV27

CDR3: CASSPSDGARYEQYF
J: TRBJ2-7
size: NA
V: TRBV28

CDR3: CASSRTGTIGYNEQFF
J: TRBJ2-1
size: NA
V: TRBV4-3

CDR3: CASSQIGVEQYF
J: TRBJ2-5
size: NA
V: TRBV7-2

CDR3: CAISQGGDQPQHF
J: TRBJ1-5
size: NA
V: TRBV10-3

CDR3: CSASLLGAGGSNEQFF
J: TRBJ2-1
size: once
V: TRBV20-1

CDR3: CAISRLAGEVEQFF
J: TRBJ2-1
size: NA
V: TRBV10-3

CDR3: CASNRLNTGELFF
J: TRBJ2-2
size: NA
V: TRBV12-3/TRBV12-4

CDR3: CASSSLIREGHTF
J: TRBJ1-2
size: NA
V: TRBV6-5

CDR3: CSTYWGGNTNTQYF
J: TRBJ2-3
size: NA
V: TRBV20-1

CDR3: CATSRDSSDYYEQYF
J: TRBJ2-7
size: NA
V: TRBV15

CDR3: CSADIKRGRKNIQYF
J: TRBJ2-4
size: few
V: TRBV20-1

CDR3: CASSQLAGEYNEQFF
J: TRBJ2-1
size: NA
V: TRBV4-2

CDR3: CASSRTSGGYYEQYF
J: TRBJ2-7
size: many
V: TRBV11-1

CDR3: CASSLSVGGPSYNEQFF
J: TRBJ2-1
size: once
V: TRBV7-9

CDR3: CASKAGYVSKQYF
J: TRBJ2-5
size: NA
V: TRBV28

CDR3: CASSLGQGYYGYTF
J: TRBJ1-2
size: many
V: TRBV12-3/TRBV12-4

CDR3: CASRPPDYTYEQYF
J: TRBJ2-7
size: NA
V: TRBV28

CDR3: CSVEKKGLAGAETQYF
J: TRBJ2-5
size: NA
V: TRBV29-1

CDR3: CASSPGVTGYTF
J: TRBJ1-2
size: NA
V: TRBV28

CDR3: CASSHTDSDNYGYTF
J: TRBJ1-2
size: once
V: TRBV12-3/TRBV12-4

CDR3: CASSLPSGQGTLAKNIQYF
J: TRBJ2-4
size: many
V: TRBV7-2

CDR3: CASSERVGDGYTF
J: TRBJ1-2
size: NA
V: TRBV10-1